This paragraph covers one T cell receptor (beta chain) sequence. Its antigen is as yet unknown. The sample originates from a study of blood T cells in healthy people across ages. Findings and caveats of the study: Changes in expanded clonotypes were possibly confounded, as the CMV status of donors was unknown. Long-lived donors carried more naive CD4+ cells and greater diversity than aged donors.

A second PCR, run for roughly 6 to 11 cycles, used a sample-barcoded 5' primer plus a J-beta primer mix. Through a template-switch adaptor with 12 random nucleotides, each cDNA molecule received a tag. One entry per CDR3 protein results from TCRdb running MiXCR on the 5' RACE reads. The data contain 800,000 to 900,000 distinct CDR3 sequences, around 68% of them seen just once; the ten biggest clones take up 28%. V was trimmed by 7 bases and J by 9 bases, leaving 16 bases between them. The CDR3 length is 13 residues. Isolation of PBMCs gave at least 6.5 million cells per sample. The chain is built from TRBV12-3 or TRBV12-4 and TRBJ2-1; possible D gene TRBD2, 6 bases. This TCR derives from a man under 40 in good health. The source material was blood. The CDR3: CASTGGAGSEQFF. For the CDR3, the DNA is TGTGCCAGCACTGGCGGAGCGGGTAGTGAGCAGTTCTTC.